The following is a T cell receptor (beta chain) sequence with its context. What it recognizes is unknown. The table came from immunoSEQ multiplex PCR; TCRdb's copy has only in-frame clones and leaves some out. The sample lists 130,000 or so clones, over 85% seen once, with approximately 3.1% in the top ten. The data originate from a study of T cell responses to AZD1222 COVID-19 vaccine. Across the whole study: Whether given at about 4 or about 12 weeks, second doses were pooled. Study findings and constraints: With dominance at 160-218 and 743-854, vaccine-associated CD4 TCRs spanned spike. Seropositive AZD1222 recipients at baseline numbered only five or six.

Germline lookup yields CDR1 MGHDK and CDR2 SYGVNS. V was clipped by 1 base and J by 4 bases, with 14 bases between them. This CDR3 contains 16 residues. The V gene is TRBV25-1, the J gene TRBJ1-3, with D perhaps matching TRBD1 (5 bases). The input for sequencing was peripheral blood, taken on day 0 of AZD1222 vaccination. The clonotype was recovered from an adult in good health. CDR3: CASSEFPGKWGNTIYF. CDR3 in DNA: TGTGCCAGCAGTGAATTCCCAGGGAAATGGGGAAACACCATATATTTT.